Listed below are T cell receptor beta chains from one sample, sequenced in a study of blood T cell repertoires in COVID-19. Using immunoSEQ multiplex PCR, the repertoire was profiled, and TCRdb retains in-frame clones only, with some absent. This sample has around 310,000 clones, with 85% to 90% found just once. The sequencing sample was made of PBMCs or T cells enriched from blood (not recorded which). The receptors were gathered from a young woman who had recovered from COVID-19. Both conserved end residues are part of each CDR3. The order of the fields is J gene, D gene, clone size, V gene, CDR3 protein, CDR3 DNA. The D gene is left open where the match is weak. A row's size may be missing; if present it is once, few, many or a size class.

j_call: TRBJ1-1
d_call: TRBD1
clone_size: .
v_call: TRBV4-1
cdr3_aa: CASRTGTGNMNTEAFF
cdr3_nt: TGCGCCAGCAGGACAGGGACGGGTAATATGAACACTGAAGCTTTCTTT

j_call: TRBJ2-4
d_call: TRBD2
clone_size: .
v_call: TRBV4-1
cdr3_aa: CASSQTLARGTKNIQYF
cdr3_nt: TGCGCCAGCAGCCAAACACTAGCGCGGGGGACCAAAAACATTCAGTACTTC

j_call: TRBJ2-1
d_call: TRBD2
clone_size: .
v_call: TRBV11-2
cdr3_aa: CASSYGAGGSRNEQFF
cdr3_nt: TGTGCCAGCAGCTACGGCGCGGGCGGGAGTCGTAATGAGCAGTTCTTC

j_call: TRBJ2-1
d_call: TRBD1
clone_size: .
v_call: TRBV6-5
cdr3_aa: CACRRDRGLDEQFF
cdr3_nt: TGTGCCTGCCGGAGGGACAGGGGGCTCGATGAGCAGTTCTTC

j_call: TRBJ2-7
d_call: .
clone_size: few
v_call: TRBV15
cdr3_aa: CATSRDVEAYEQYF
cdr3_nt: TGTGCCACCAGCAGAGATGTCGAGGCCTACGAGCAGTACTTC

j_call: TRBJ2-5
d_call: TRBD2
clone_size: .
v_call: TRBV25-1
cdr3_aa: CASNLAGGPQYF
cdr3_nt: TGTGCCAGCAATTTAGCGGGAGGGCCCCAGTACTTC

j_call: TRBJ1-2
d_call: TRBD1
clone_size: .
v_call: TRBV7-9
cdr3_aa: CASSNIRPDRGLQDYGYTF
cdr3_nt: TGTGCCAGCAGCAATATTAGACCCGACAGGGGGCTTCAGGACTATGGCTACACCTTC

j_call: TRBJ2-7
d_call: .
clone_size: .
v_call: TRBV10-3
cdr3_aa: CAISESEGGLYEQYF
cdr3_nt: TGTGCCATCAGTGAGTCGGAAGGAGGCCTCTACGAGCAGTACTTC

j_call: TRBJ1-4
d_call: TRBD1
clone_size: .
v_call: TRBV29-1
cdr3_aa: CSAAGTAHEKLFF
cdr3_nt: TGCAGCGCCGCAGGGACAGCACATGAAAAACTGTTTTTT

j_call: TRBJ2-5
d_call: TRBD2
clone_size: .
v_call: TRBV9
cdr3_aa: CASRRGLAEETQYF
cdr3_nt: TGTGCCAGCAGGCGAGGGCTAGCGGAAGAGACCCAGTACTTC

j_call: TRBJ1-2
d_call: .
clone_size: .
v_call: TRBV28
cdr3_aa: CASSVPEGSNYGYTF
cdr3_nt: TGTGCCAGCAGTGTCCCAGAGGGATCTAACTATGGCTACACCTTC

j_call: TRBJ2-1
d_call: .
clone_size: .
v_call: TRBV7-6
cdr3_aa: CASSLKVRVAGQKFNEQFF
cdr3_nt: TGTGCCAGCAGCTTGAAGGTGAGAGTCGCGGGACAGAAGTTCAATGAGCAGTTCTTC

j_call: TRBJ1-6
d_call: .
clone_size: .
v_call: TRBV9
cdr3_aa: CASSTQGTFNSPLHF
cdr3_nt: TGTGCCAGCAGCACTCAGGGGACGTTTAATTCACCCCTCCACTTT

j_call: TRBJ2-3
d_call: .
clone_size: .
v_call: TRBV11-2
cdr3_aa: CASSVGNTDTQYF
cdr3_nt: TGTGCCAGCAGCGTGGGCAACACAGATACGCAGTATTTT

j_call: TRBJ2-7
d_call: .
clone_size: few
v_call: TRBV27
cdr3_aa: CASSLTVGQSDEQYF
cdr3_nt: TGTGCCAGCAGTCTCACCGTCGGACAGAGTGACGAGCAGTACTTC

j_call: TRBJ1-1
d_call: .
clone_size: once
v_call: TRBV7-8
cdr3_aa: CASRGKWTANTEAFF
cdr3_nt: TGTGCCAGCAGGGGAAAATGGACAGCAAACACTGAAGCTTTCTTT

j_call: TRBJ2-5
d_call: TRBD1
clone_size: .
v_call: TRBV23-1
cdr3_aa: CASSQSSIPDRETETQYF
cdr3_nt: TGCGCCAGCAGTCAATCGAGTATTCCAGACAGGGAGACAGAGACCCAGTACTTC

j_call: TRBJ2-1
d_call: TRBD1
clone_size: .
v_call: TRBV19
cdr3_aa: CASRGQGIGNEQFF
cdr3_nt: TGTGCCAGTAGGGGACAGGGAATTGGCAATGAGCAGTTCTTC

j_call: TRBJ1-2
d_call: .
clone_size: .
v_call: TRBV10-3
cdr3_aa: CAISLGVGKNYGYTF
cdr3_nt: TGTGCCATCAGTCTAGGGGTAGGCAAGAACTATGGCTACACCTTC

j_call: TRBJ2-2
d_call: .
clone_size: .
v_call: TRBV10-3
cdr3_aa: CAISGGGDNTGELFF
cdr3_nt: TGTGCCATCAGTGGAGGAGGGGACAACACCGGGGAGCTGTTTTTT

j_call: TRBJ2-3
d_call: .
clone_size: .
v_call: TRBV7-9
cdr3_aa: CASSLEVGGVTDTQYF
cdr3_nt: TGTGCCAGCAGCTTAGAGGTAGGAGGAGTCACAGATACGCAGTATTTT

j_call: TRBJ1-1
d_call: TRBD1
clone_size: .
v_call: TRBV4-3
cdr3_aa: CASSLTGGEAFF
cdr3_nt: TGCGCCAGCAGCCTTACAGGGGGTGAAGCTTTCTTT

j_call: TRBJ2-1
d_call: .
clone_size: .
v_call: TRBV19
cdr3_aa: CASSPKGGFDYEQFF
cdr3_nt: TGTGCCAGTAGTCCCAAGGGAGGTTTTGACTATGAGCAGTTCTTC

j_call: TRBJ1-4
d_call: TRBD1
clone_size: .
v_call: TRBV6-5
cdr3_aa: CASSYSPQGAYEKLFF
cdr3_nt: TGTGCCAGCAGTTACTCACCCCAGGGGGCGTATGAAAAACTGTTTTTT

j_call: TRBJ1-4
d_call: TRBD1
clone_size: .
v_call: TRBV15
cdr3_aa: CATSSGVQGRPGTNEKLFF
cdr3_nt: TGTGCCACCAGCAGTGGGGTACAGGGGAGACCGGGGACTAATGAAAAACTGTTTTTT

j_call: TRBJ2-1
d_call: TRBD1
clone_size: .
v_call: TRBV19
cdr3_aa: CASSHLGRTGAYNEQFF
cdr3_nt: TGTGCCAGTAGTCATTTAGGGAGGACAGGGGCTTACAATGAGCAGTTCTTC

j_call: TRBJ2-5
d_call: .
clone_size: .
v_call: TRBV11-2
cdr3_aa: CASSPRVRKETQYF
cdr3_nt: TGTGCCAGCAGCCCCCGGGTCAGAAAAGAGACCCAGTACTTC

j_call: TRBJ1-3
d_call: .
clone_size: .
v_call: TRBV14
cdr3_aa: CASSPPGHSGNTIYF
cdr3_nt: TGTGCCAGCAGCCCTCCAGGCCACTCTGGAAACACCATATATTTT

j_call: TRBJ2-7
d_call: .
clone_size: .
v_call: TRBV3-1/TRBV3-2
cdr3_aa: CASSQDWAGQQYF
cdr3_nt: TGTGCCAGCAGCCAAGATTGGGCGGGACAGCAGTACTTC

j_call: TRBJ1-1
d_call: TRBD1
clone_size: few
v_call: TRBV18
cdr3_aa: CASSQLTGGRRSEAFF
cdr3_nt: TGTGCCAGCTCACAACTTACAGGGGGCAGGAGATCTGAAGCTTTCTTT

j_call: TRBJ2-7
d_call: .
clone_size: once
v_call: TRBV19
cdr3_aa: CASSIFGSTYEQYF
cdr3_nt: TGTGCCAGTAGTATATTCGGGTCTACCTACGAGCAGTACTTC

j_call: TRBJ2-1
d_call: TRBD2
clone_size: .
v_call: TRBV7-8
cdr3_aa: CASSVVGAGGFHNEQFF
cdr3_nt: TGTGCCAGCAGCGTCGTTGGGGCGGGAGGGTTCCACAATGAGCAGTTCTTC

j_call: TRBJ1-1
d_call: .
clone_size: .
v_call: TRBV20-1
cdr3_aa: CSAETGHGAFF
cdr3_nt: TGCAGTGCTGAAACAGGGCACGGAGCTTTCTTT

j_call: TRBJ2-1
d_call: TRBD1
clone_size: .
v_call: TRBV29-1
cdr3_aa: CSLKGTGGAEQFF
cdr3_nt: TGCAGCCTTAAGGGGACAGGGGGCGCGGAGCAGTTCTTC

j_call: TRBJ1-2
d_call: TRBD1
clone_size: .
v_call: TRBV10-3
cdr3_aa: CAIRAGTGGGYTF
cdr3_nt: TGTGCCATCAGGGCCGGGACAGGTGGCGGCTACACCTTC

j_call: TRBJ1-5
d_call: TRBD1
clone_size: .
v_call: TRBV7-3
cdr3_aa: CARVPKDRGSNQPQHF
cdr3_nt: TGTGCCAGGGTCCCTAAAGACAGGGGTAGCAATCAGCCCCAGCATTTT

j_call: TRBJ2-7
d_call: TRBD2
clone_size: .
v_call: TRBV7-2
cdr3_aa: CASSSSGSGVGEQYF
cdr3_nt: TGTGCCAGCAGCTCTAGCGGGAGTGGGGTTGGAGAGCAGTACTTC

j_call: TRBJ1-6
d_call: TRBD1
clone_size: .
v_call: TRBV6-5
cdr3_aa: CASSYRDRGGSPLHF
cdr3_nt: TGTGCCAGCAGTTACAGGGACAGGGGGGGATCACCCCTCCACTTT

j_call: TRBJ1-1
d_call: TRBD1
clone_size: .
v_call: TRBV27
cdr3_aa: CASSSFRTGLLGAFF
cdr3_nt: TGTGCCAGCAGCTCGTTTCGGACAGGGCTTTTAGGGGCTTTCTTT

j_call: TRBJ1-2
d_call: TRBD1
clone_size: few
v_call: TRBV18
cdr3_aa: CASSPSTSGLQGASPYGYTF
cdr3_nt: TGTGCCAGCTCACCTAGTACATCAGGATTACAGGGGGCGTCTCCCTATGGCTACACCTTC

j_call: TRBJ1-1
d_call: TRBD1
clone_size: .
v_call: TRBV19
cdr3_aa: CASSIGQGEAFF
cdr3_nt: TGTGCCAGTAGTATAGGACAGGGGGAAGCTTTCTTT

j_call: TRBJ2-5
d_call: TRBD1
clone_size: .
v_call: TRBV27
cdr3_aa: CASSLGQGGWETQYF
cdr3_nt: TGTGCCAGCAGTTTAGGACAGGGGGGTTGGGAGACCCAGTACTTC

j_call: TRBJ2-3
d_call: .
clone_size: .
v_call: TRBV2
cdr3_aa: CASGSNTDTQYF
cdr3_nt: TGTGCCAGCGGGAGCAACACAGATACGCAGTATTTT

j_call: TRBJ2-7
d_call: .
clone_size: .
v_call: TRBV5-1
cdr3_aa: CASSLASSYEQYF
cdr3_nt: TGCGCCAGCAGCTTGGCCAGCTCCTACGAGCAGTACTTC

j_call: TRBJ2-5
d_call: .
clone_size: .
v_call: TRBV11-1
cdr3_aa: CASSLALFFTIRQETQYF
cdr3_nt: TGTGCCAGCAGCTTAGCGTTATTCTTCACTATTAGACAAGAGACCCAGTACTTC

j_call: TRBJ1-1
d_call: .
clone_size: once
v_call: TRBV12-3/TRBV12-4
cdr3_aa: CASSLEEDTEAFF
cdr3_nt: TGTGCCAGCAGTTTAGAGGAGGACACTGAAGCTTTCTTT

j_call: TRBJ2-7
d_call: TRBD2
clone_size: .
v_call: TRBV25-1
cdr3_aa: CASSEPGTSGSSYEQYF
cdr3_nt: TGTGCCAGCAGTGAACCTGGGACTAGCGGGAGCTCCTACGAGCAGTACTTC

j_call: TRBJ1-1
d_call: .
clone_size: once
v_call: TRBV29-1
cdr3_aa: CSVKGGGEAFF
cdr3_nt: TGCAGCGTTAAGGGGGGAGGGGAAGCTTTCTTT